Sequencing of this T cell receptor beta chain was carried out in a study of coeliac disease. Overall study context: Coeliac patients had newly diagnosed active disease, refractory type I disease, or gluten-free diet control.

There are 14 residues in the CDR3. Sequencing was performed with immunoSEQ multiplex PCR; in TCRdb, only in-frame clones are kept and a portion is missing. The sample shows thousands of clones, around 68% of them seen only once. Sequencing was performed on lymphocytes from the gut lamina propria. This sequence joins TRBV21-1 and TRBJ2-1; TRBD2 reflects the table's D call only, with no check against the DNA. TRBV21-1 is noted as a pseudogene. The sequence derives from a man in his 60s with celiac disease on a gluten-free diet. The CDR3: CATKDGTNYNEQFF. The DNA of the CDR3 is TGTGCCACCAAAGACGGGACTAACTACAATGAGCAGTTCTTC.